This T cell receptor (beta chain) was recorded in a study of glioma-infiltrating T cells after dendritic cell vaccination. Study at large: Samples are from glioblastoma patients in Phase I and II dendritic cell vaccine trials. Three intradermal dendritic cell vaccine injections were given every two weeks.

General observations from the study: TCR clonality showed no direct relationship with survival.

The PCR used 60 V beta and 13 J beta primers. Clones were read by immunoSEQ multiplex PCR, and TCRdb kept only the in-frame ones, dropping some. The data contain tens of thousands of clones, roughly 84% of them singletons. Concerning this clone itself: The antigen remains unidentified.

V lost 5 bases to trimming and J lost 6 bases, with 17 bases between them. The CDR3 extends over 14 amino acids. The germline CDR1 and CDR2 sequences are SGHTA and FQGNSA. The chain couples TRBV7-2 to TRBJ2-7; D is perhaps TRBD2 (5 bases). Specimen: blood, collected before dendritic cell vaccination. This clonotype was obtained from a human donor with glioblastoma. The CDR3 DNA reads as TGTGCCAGCAGCCCCGGGGTTGACCATCTCGAGCAGTACTTC. Its protein is CASSPGVDHLEQYF.